This TCR beta chain derives from a study of cytomegalovirus exposure and HLA in healthy donors. General study points: Researchers counted around 180 TCR beta chains as cytomegalovirus-associated.

Germline V lookup: CDR1 MNHEY, CDR2 SMNVEV (reference sequence). This CDR3 has 18 residues. After removal of 2 bases from V and 6 bases from J, the junction contained 15 bases not matched to a gene. Researchers ran the PCR with 60 Vbeta and 13 Jbeta primers. The repertoire was sequenced with immunoSEQ multiplex PCR; TCRdb's copy has only in-frame clones and lacks some. The sample contains 130,000 to 150,000 clones, about 82% of which appear only once. Of note for this clone: The antigen is undetermined.

The clonotype was recovered from a woman in her thirties or forties in good health and CMV-seropositive. The rearrangement links TRBV27 to TRBJ1-2; 10 bases match TRBD1. Sequenced input: PBMCs. CDR3 sequence: CASSLRGQGRPLGNGYTF. The CDR3 nucleotides read TGTGCCAGCAGTTTACGGGGACAGGGGCGTCCTCTAGGGAATGGCTACACCTTC.